This TCR beta chain was retrieved from a study of T cell responses to AZD1222 COVID-19 vaccine. Study details: Pooling covered second doses at about 4 or about 12 weeks.

As regards this clone: The antigen is not known.

The table came from immunoSEQ multiplex PCR; TCRdb's copy has only in-frame clones and leaves some out. This table has under 95,000 clones, more than 90% appearing once. Study-wide results and caveats: Following two doses of AZD1222, Spike-specific TCR breadth and depth rose. Baseline serostatus was positive in only six AZD1222 recipients. The study reported that nearly half of spike-specific TCRs target unmutated variant regions.

The CDR3 extends over 13 amino acids. With V trimmed by 5 bases and J by 6 bases, 5 bases remained unmatched. CDR1 and CDR2 (germline): SGHVS, FQNEAQ. Sequenced here: peripheral blood, sampled on day 0 of AZD1222 vaccination. This sequence joins TRBV7-8 and TRBJ2-7; 9 bases match TRBD1. The clonotype comes from an adult in good health. The DNA of the CDR3 is TGTGCCAGCAGCCAGGGACAGGGCGTCGAGCAGTACTTC. It is translated as CASSQGQGVEQYF.